The following is a T cell receptor beta chain sequence with its context. In the authors' methods: Nucleated cell counts were estimated from reference gene primer amplification. TCRdb keeps only in-frame clones here, not all; method: immunoSEQ multiplex PCR. V and J calls and clone size follow that table, whereas D and trimming were derived from the DNA. The sample has fewer than 200,000 clones, around 83% seen once; the top ten hold 1.5% to 1.7%. The V end was cut by 3 bases, the J end by 1 base, with 3 bases between. Germline V gives CDR1 DFQATT, CDR2 SNEGSKA (reference sequence). This CDR3 has 11 residues. These data belong to a study of blood T cell repertoires in COVID-19. Across the study: The origin of the acute and convalescent COVID-19 samples was the United States, Italy and Spain. The analysed material was cDNA or gDNA that came from T cells, B-cell-depleted T cells, or PBMCs.

Sequenced input: peripheral blood. The rearrangement uses TRBV20-1 and TRBJ1-1; no clear D gene. This sequence originates from a human donor in a cohort sampled during active COVID-19. The CDR3 reads CSASWNTEAFF. CDR3 nucleotides: TGCAGTGCTAGCTGGAACACTGAAGCTTTCTTT.